Below, 16 T cell receptor beta chains from the same sample are listed, as sequenced in a study of blood T cell repertoires in COVID-19. Clones were sequenced by immunoSEQ multiplex PCR, and TCRdb holds only the in-frame ones, with some missing. Here the sample spans 55,000 to 65,000 clones, around 83% being singletons. Sequencing was done on a sample of peripheral blood. These receptor sequences come from a human donor in a cohort sampled during active COVID-19.

V usage is TRBV7-9 and J usage is TRBJ2-2, with D possibly matching TRBD1 (5 bases). The V gene's germline CDR1 is SEHNR and CDR2 FQNEAQ (reference sequence). This CDR3 comprises 17 residues. V was trimmed by 2 bases and J by 1 base, leaving 14 bases between them. The CDR3 bases are TGTGCCAGCAGCTTAATTGTGGGGCTTATGAACACCGGGGAGCTGTTTTTT. It yields the protein CASSLIVGLMNTGELFF.

V usage is TRBV28 and J usage is TRBJ1-3, with a weak D call TRBD1 (6 bases). The V end was cut by 4 bases, the J end by 4 bases, with 8 bases between. The CDR3 has 13 amino acids. Germline values: CDR1 MDHEN, CDR2 SYDVKM. The CDR3: CASSSTGGNTIYF. The CDR3 DNA reads as TGTGCCAGCAGTTCGACAGGCGGAAACACCATATATTTT. The entire variable domain, with the rest obtained from reference TRBV28 and TRBJ1-3, is as follows: DVKVTQSSRYLVKRTGEKVFLECVQDMDHENMFWYRQDPGLGLRLIYFSYDVKMKEKGDIPEGYSVSREKKERFSLILESASTNQTSMYLCASSSTGGNTIYFGEGSWLTVV.

This sequence joins TRBV3-1 (or the pseudogene TRBV3-2) and TRBJ2-7, with TRBD2 as a possible D gene (6 bases). Deletions cut 4 bases from V and 4 bases from J, with 8 bases between. The CDR3 runs 12 residues. Germline V lookup: CDR1 LGHDT, CDR2 YNNKEL (reference sequence). The CDR3 is CASSLGGYEQYF. CDR3 nucleotides: TGTGCCAGCAGCCTGGGGGGATACGAGCAGTACTTC.

The chain couples TRBV6-5 to TRBJ1-3, with a possible D match to TRBD1 (5 bases). Germline V gene sequence: CDR1 MNHEY, CDR2 SVGAGI. This CDR3 has 12 residues. Deletions cut 9 bases from V and 1 base from J, with 7 bases between. The CDR3 reads CASQGSGNTIYF. In DNA form, the CDR3 reads TGTGCCAGTCAGGGATCTGGAAACACCATATATTTT.

The rearrangement uses TRBV5-1 and TRBJ2-1; 9 nucleotides match TRBD2. Looked up from germline, CDR1 is SGHRS and CDR2 is YFSETQ. Trimming at V came to 0 bases and at J to 8 bases, leaving 6 bases not matched to a gene. The CDR3 totals 15 residues. CDR3 residues: CASSLGSGGPDEQFF. The DNA of the CDR3 is TGCGCCAGCAGCTTGGGTAGCGGGGGTCCGGATGAGCAGTTCTTC.

This rearrangement joins TRBV2 to TRBJ2-3; possibly TRBD1 for D (5 bases). Trimming took 8 bases from V and 1 from J, leaving 10 bases between them. The CDR3 runs 13 residues. CDR1 is SNHLY, CDR2 FYNNEI, per germline. In DNA form, the CDR3 reads TGTGCCAGCGGACAAGATGGCACAGATACGCAGTATTTT. This translates into CASGQDGTDTQYF. The entire variable domain, with the rest obtained from reference TRBV2 and TRBJ2-3, is as follows: EPEVTQTPSHQVTQMGQEVILRCVPISNHLYFYWYRQILGQKVEFLVSFYNNEISEKSEIFDDQFSVERPDGSNFTLKIRSTKLEDSAMYFCASGQDGTDTQYFGPGTRLTVL.

The CDR3 protein is CASSLRGFGNQPQHF. The CDR3 bases are TGTGCCAGCAGCTTAAGGGGTTTCGGCAATCAGCCCCAGCATTTT. The chain uses TRBV7-2 and TRBJ1-5; D is possibly TRBD1 (5 bases). The ends were cut back, 2 bases at V and 2 bases at J, with 10 bases in the middle. The CDR3 runs 15 residues. Germline assignment: CDR1 SGHTA and CDR2 FQGNSA.

In this sample, this clone turned up many times. V usage is TRBV7-6 and J usage is TRBJ2-7; TRBD1 matches 8 bases. This CDR3 region has 14 residues. CDR1 SGHVS and CDR2 FNYEAQ come from the germline V gene. Trimming at V came to 0 bases and at J to 2 bases, leaving 0 bases not matched to a gene. CDR3 residues: CASSLATGAYEQYF. CDR3 nucleotide sequence: TGTGCCAGCAGCTTAGCGACAGGGGCCTACGAGCAGTACTTC. The full variable domain, its missing parts supplied by reference TRBV7-6 and TRBJ2-7, is GAGVSQSPRYKVTKRGQDVALRCDPISGHVSLYWYRQALGQGPEFLTYFNYEAQQDKSGLPNDRFSAERPEGSISTLTIQRTEQRDSAMYRCASSLATGAYEQYFGPGTRLTVT.

The gene calls are TRBV5-1 and TRBJ1-2, with 7 bases identical to TRBD1. The junction had 5 bases not matched to a gene; V was cut back by 4 bases and J by 2 bases. The CDR3 has 14 residues. Germline V gene data show CDR1 as SGHRS and CDR2 as YFSETQ. This chain's CDR3 is CASSRGQANYGYTF. The CDR3 nucleotides are TGCGCCAGCAGCCGCGGACAGGCAAACTATGGCTACACCTTC.

The chain couples TRBV6-5 to TRBJ2-2; perhaps TRBD2 as D (6 bases). The CDR3 has 14 residues. CDR1 is MNHEY and CDR2 is SVGAGI in the germline V gene. Trimming took off 0 bases at V and 8 bases at J, with 10 bases between the two ends. The CDR3 reads CASSYSEGMGELFF. CDR3 DNA sequence: TGTGCCAGCAGTTACTCGGAGGGGATGGGGGAGCTGTTTTTT.

The gene calls are TRBV4-1 and TRBJ1-1, with 9 bases lining up with TRBD1. The junction had 12 bases not matched to a gene; V was cut back by 4 bases and J by 0 bases. The CDR3 sequence is 18 residues long. Germline values: CDR1 MGHRA, CDR2 YSYEKL. CDR3 coding DNA: TGCGCCAGCAGCCCAGCGGGACAGGGCTTTTTGTTGAACACTGAAGCTTTCTTT. Translating it yields CASSPAGQGFLLNTEAFF.

The table lists this clone with a count of one. The V and J genes are TRBV21-1 and TRBJ1-5; the table assigns TRBD1, which was not confirmed against the DNA. TRBV21-1 is classified as a pseudogene. The CDR3 has 17 residues. The DNA for the CDR3 is TGTGCCAGCAGCTCACGACAGGGGGCGCGGGATCATCAGCCCCAGCATTTT. Amino acid sequence: CASSSRQGARDHQPQHF.

This chain connects TRBV5-1 to TRBJ2-1, with TRBD2 matching 11 bases. J gave up 2 bases and V 0 bases, and 7 bases lay outside the gene matches. Germline lookup yields CDR1 SGHRS and CDR2 YFSETQ. The CDR3 runs 18 residues. Here the CDR3 DNA reads TGCGCCAGCAGCTTGGCAACTAGCGGGGGCCAAACCTACAATGAGCAGTTCTTC. This encodes CASSLATSGGQTYNEQFF.

The CDR3 spells CASSLDRIGAGELFF. CDR3 sequence (DNA): TGCGCCAGCAGCCTTGACAGGATAGGGGCCGGGGAGCTGTTTTTT. V is TRBV5-1 and J is TRBJ2-2; TRBD1 might be the D (6 bases). Germline V CDR1 and CDR2: SGHRS, YFSETQ. V gave up 4 bases and J gave up 6 bases, with 16 bases separating them. The CDR3 is 15 amino acids.

The genes are TRBV24-1 and TRBJ2-1; 8 nucleotides align to TRBD1. Germline-derived CDR1 and CDR2 are KGHDR and SFDVKD. The CDR3 has 14 amino acids. Trimming removed 4 bases from V and 8 bases from J; junction bases left unmatched: 6. The CDR3 DNA reads as TGTGCCACCAGTGACCGGACAGGGTTCGATGAGCAGTTCTTC. This gives the protein CATSDRTGFDEQFF.

The V gene is TRBV11-2, the J gene TRBJ2-7; 8 bases agree with TRBD1. Germline CDR1 and CDR2: SGHAT and FQNNGV. The CDR3 spans 15 residues. The V and J ends lost 1 base and 4 bases, in that order; junction bases with no gene match: 6. CDR3 DNA sequence: TGTGCCAGCAGCTTAGGGGGACAGGTCCCGTACGAGCAGTACGTC. As protein: CASSLGGQVPYEQYV.